This T cell receptor beta chain was obtained from a study of cytomegalovirus exposure and HLA in healthy donors. Use of 60 Vbeta and 13 Jbeta primers characterized the PCR. Sequencing was performed with immunoSEQ multiplex PCR; in TCRdb, only in-frame clones are kept and a portion is missing. The table shows about 96,000 clones, with approximately 74% occurring only once. Germline V gene lookup returns CDR1 MDHEN and CDR2 SYDVKM. The CDR3 runs to 14 residues. The germline V and J ends were trimmed by 5 bases and 6 bases, with 16 bases remaining between them. This clone was detected once. The clonotype comes from a female donor in good health and CMV-seropositive. The chain joins TRBV28 to TRBJ1-1, with D perhaps matching TRBD1 (5 bases). Material: PBMCs. CDR3 amino acids: CASSRYPDSPEAFF. The CDR3 nucleotides are TGTGCCAGCAGTCGTTACCCCGACAGCCCTGAAGCTTTCTTT.